The 24 T cell receptor beta chains below all came from one sample that was sequenced in a study of Ad26.COV2.S vaccination and SARS-CoV-2 variants. Treatment in this sample: about 20 received Ad26.COV2.S at low or high dose, single or two shots; 5 received placebo; per-sample allocation not given. Repertoires come from day 63 after the first vaccine or placebo injection. Only in-frame clones appear in the TCRdb table, and some are missing; sequencing was by immunoSEQ multiplex PCR. The data hold more than 300,000 clones, with approximately 86% observed a single time. The specimen was peripheral blood, collected in a trial of Ad26.COV2.S vaccine versus placebo. The receptors derive from a person between 18 and 60 years old who received the Ad26.COV2.S COVID-19 vaccine or a placebo.

The genes are TRBV3-1 (or the pseudogene TRBV3-2) and TRBJ1-5; a possible D gene is TRBD1 (6 bases). Germline V CDR1 and CDR2: LGHDT, YNNKEL (reference sequence). The germline V and J ends were trimmed by 4 bases and 9 bases, with 16 bases remaining between them. This CDR3 region has 14 residues. The CDR3 nucleotides are TGTGCCAGCAGCCCGGACAGAGATAAGAGGCCCCAGCATTTT. Translation: CASSPDRDKRPQHF.

The chain is built from TRBV7-9 and TRBJ1-1, with no clear D. Germline V CDR1 and CDR2: SEHNR, FQNEAQ (reference sequence). CDR3 size: 14 residues. Trimming cost V 1 base and J 0 bases, with 6 bases left between them. CDR3 loop: CASSLDPVNTEAFF. The CDR3 DNA reads as TGTGCCAGCAGCTTAGACCCAGTGAACACTGAAGCTTTCTTT.

J is TRBJ2-2 and V is TRBV6-5; 8 nucleotides match TRBD2. With V trimmed by 3 bases and J by 0 bases, 0 bases remained unmatched. The CDR3 length is 15 residues. Germline lookup yields CDR1 MNHEY and CDR2 SVGAGI. CDR3 loop: CASSYSGANTGELFF. DNA of the CDR3: TGTGCCAGCAGTTATAGCGGGGCGAACACCGGGGAGCTGTTTTTT.

This clone was counted once. The gene calls are TRBV28 and TRBJ2-7, with TRBD1 as a possible D gene (6 bases). The CDR3 is 13 amino acids. V lost 6 bases, J lost 3 bases, and 12 bases lay in between. Germline CDR1 reads MDHEN; CDR2 reads SYDVKM. The CDR3 DNA is TGTGCCAGCAGACCAACGGACAGCTACGAGCAGTACTTC. As protein: CASRPTDSYEQYF.

This clone showed up just a few times. The chain joins TRBV28 to TRBJ1-6; D unresolved. CDR1 and CDR2 (germline): MDHEN, SYDVKM. The ends were cut back, 3 bases at V and 13 bases at J, with 7 bases in the middle. The CDR3 extends over 11 amino acids. CDR3 residues: CASSFQPPLHF. In DNA form, the CDR3 reads TGTGCCAGCAGTTTCCAACCCCCCCTCCACTTT.

J is TRBJ1-4 and V is TRBV19; D is ambiguous. The CDR3 contains 14 residues. Trimming shortened V by 8 bases and J by 7 bases, and 17 bases separated the two germline ends. Germline CDR1 is LNHDA and CDR2 is SQIVND (reference sequence). Written as DNA, the CDR3 is TGTGCCAGTTCCTCTGGGAGGGCGAGTGAAAAACTGTTTTTT. This translates into CASSSGRASEKLFF.

The table lists this clone with many counts. The chain has TRBV6-2 or TRBV6-3 and TRBJ2-7; 14 positions match TRBD2. With V trimmed by 2 bases and J by 5 bases, 2 bases remained unmatched. The length of the CDR3 is 15 residues. CDR1 is MNHEY, CDR2 SVGEGT, per germline. As DNA, the CDR3 is TGTGCCAGCAGTTACGGGACTAGCGGGAGCGACGAGCAGTACTTC. Residues: CASSYGTSGSDEQYF.

This sequence joins TRBV18 and TRBJ2-7; TRBD1 matches at 9 bases. CDR3 size: 15 residues. Germline V lookup: CDR1 KGHSH, CDR2 LQKENI. Losses at the gene ends were 5 bases for V and 5 bases for J; bases not matched to a gene: 10. CDR3 loop: CASSVGMGQGNEQYF. CDR3 nucleotide sequence: TGTGCCAGCTCAGTCGGAATGGGACAGGGAAACGAGCAGTACTTC.

This clone has a single count. The CDR3, as DNA: TGTGCCAGCAGCTTGGGGGCTAATCAGCCCCAGCATTTT. Translated: CASSLGANQPQHF. The V gene is TRBV5-6, the J gene TRBJ1-5; D not certain. CDR1 and CDR2 from the germline V gene are SGHDT and YYEEEE. The CDR3 extends over 13 amino acids. V shed 0 bases and J shed 4 bases, with 5 bases lying between them.

CDR3 residues: CASSFTGNQPQHF. CDR3 coding DNA: TGTGCCAGCAGTTTCACAGGGAATCAGCCCCAGCATTTT. This rearrangement joins TRBV6-2 or TRBV6-3 to TRBJ1-5; D perhaps matches TRBD1 (6 bases). V lost 4 bases, J lost 4 bases, and 8 bases lay in between. The V gene's germline CDR1 is MNHEY and CDR2 SVGEGT. The CDR3 spans 13 residues.

This clone appeared once. The V gene is TRBV19, the J gene TRBJ1-6; possibly TRBD1 for D (5 bases). The CDR3 spans 14 residues. Germline CDR1 is LNHDA and CDR2 is SQIVND (reference sequence). The V end was cut by 2 bases, the J end by 10 bases, with 12 bases between. The CDR3 region has the DNA TGTGCCAGTAGTATACAGGGTAGTGGCTCACCCCTCCACTTT. Protein: CASSIQGSGSPLHF.

This rearrangement joins TRBV3-1 (or the pseudogene TRBV3-2) to TRBJ2-5, with 11 bases identical to TRBD2. V trimming: 4 bases; J trimming: 5 bases; junction bases outside the gene matches: 3. Germline lookup yields CDR1 LGHDT and CDR2 YNNKEL (reference sequence). This CDR3 region has 14 residues. The CDR3 DNA is TGTGCCAGCAGCCCTAGCGGGGGGTTGGAGACCCAGTACTTC. Protein product: CASSPSGGLETQYF.

The chain carries TRBV27 and TRBJ2-7, with a tentative D call TRBD2 (5 bases). Trimming stripped 3 bases from V and 2 bases from J, with 8 bases between. Germline assignment: CDR1 MNHEY and CDR2 SMNVEV (reference sequence). The CDR3 has 13 residues. The CDR3 loop reads CASSFGETYEQYF. DNA of the CDR3: TGTGCCAGCAGTTTTGGGGAGACCTACGAGCAGTACTTC.

The CDR3 DNA sequence: TGTGCCAGCAGCTTAGATCGACAGACATATGGCTACACCTTC. The encoded protein is CASSLDRQTYGYTF. V usage is TRBV11-2 and J usage is TRBJ1-2; D may be TRBD1 (5 bases). Germline-derived CDR1 and CDR2 are SGHAT and FQNNGV. V lost 0 bases, J lost 5 bases, and 10 bases lay in between. The CDR3 length is 14 residues.

The count of this clone is one. The chain combines TRBV18 with TRBJ1-4; no firm D call. Per the germline V gene, CDR1 is KGHSH and CDR2 is LQKENI. V was shortened by 3 bases and J by 2 bases, with 13 bases between the two germline ends. The CDR3 contains 16 residues. CDR3 DNA sequence: TGTGCCAGCTCACCCCCCCGCGGCTCCACTAATGAAAAACTGTTTTTT. As protein: CASSPPRGSTNEKLFF. Supplemented by reference TRBV18 and TRBJ1-4, the full variable domain reads NAGVMQNPRHLVRRRGQEARLRCSPMKGHSHVYWYRQLPEEGLKFMVYLQKENIIDESGMPKERFSAEFPKEGPSILRIQQVVRGDSAAYFCASSPPRGSTNEKLFFGSGTQLSVL.

The chain carries TRBV24-1 and TRBJ2-7; 11 bases are shared with TRBD1. This CDR3 comprises 15 residues. V shed 4 bases, J shed 3 bases, and the junction held 4 bases outside the gene matches. The germline V gene encodes CDR1 KGHDR and CDR2 SFDVKD. The CDR3 region has the DNA TGTGCCACCAGTGAATCCGGGACAGGGGGCTACGAGCAGTACTTC. It codes for CATSESGTGGYEQYF.

The rearrangement uses TRBV7-2 and TRBJ1-5, with D unclear. Trimming stripped 0 bases from V and 2 bases from J, with 8 bases between. CDR3 length equals 15 residues. CDR1 and CDR2 (germline): SGHTA, FQGNSA. CDR3 coding DNA: TGTGCCAGCAGCTTAGCGGGTGGGGGCAATCAGCCCCAGCATTTT. Translation gives CASSLAGGGNQPQHF.

The rearrangement links TRBV28 to TRBJ1-4; no clear D gene. Germline loops: CDR1 MDHEN, CDR2 SYDVKM. Between the trimmed V and J ends, which lost 2 bases and 8 bases, there was a span of 24 bases. The CDR3 consists of 18 residues. CDR3: CASSLRMIGIAAEEKLFF. The CDR3 DNA sequence: TGTGCCAGCAGTTTACGGATGATAGGGATCGCGGCGGAAGAAAAACTGTTTTTT.

This chain uses TRBV27 with TRBJ2-1; no firm D call. Germline assignment: CDR1 MNHEY and CDR2 SMNVEV (reference sequence). The CDR3 runs 11 residues. V was shortened by 8 bases and J by 5 bases, with 7 bases between the two germline ends. CDR3 loop: CASPPHNEQFF. In DNA form, the CDR3 reads TGTGCCAGCCCCCCTCACAATGAGCAGTTCTTC.

This sequence joins TRBV24-1 and TRBJ2-7; D not resolved. Germline V lookup: CDR1 KGHDR, CDR2 SFDVKD. The CDR3 is 12 residues long. V was shortened by 8 bases and J by 2 bases, with 9 bases between the two germline ends. In DNA, the CDR3 is TGTGCCACCAAGGCAGCAACCTACGAGCAGTACTTC. Amino acid sequence: CATKAATYEQYF.

The chain is built from TRBV30 and TRBJ2-1; 12 bases align to TRBD2. V lost 8 bases, J lost 6 bases, and 11 bases stayed unmatched. The CDR3 totals 15 residues. Germline lookup yields CDR1 GTSNPN and CDR2 SVGIG (reference sequence). The CDR3 spells CAGDFLAGGTNEQFF. In DNA, the CDR3 is TGTGCCGGAGACTTCCTAGCGGGAGGGACCAATGAGCAGTTCTTC.

This clone has a handful of counts. This chain uses TRBV3-1 (or the pseudogene TRBV3-2) with TRBJ1-1; D is perhaps TRBD1 (6 bases). The V end lost 2 bases, the J end lost 7 bases, and 17 bases lay between the germline ends. Germline values: CDR1 LGHDT, CDR2 YNNKEL (reference sequence). The CDR3 is 15 amino acids. CDR3 residues: CASSQNSAGVGEAFF. In DNA, the CDR3 is TGTGCCAGCAGCCAAAATTCAGCAGGGGTTGGTGAAGCTTTCTTT.

This chain joins TRBV19 and TRBJ1-5; D is unresolved. Trimming took off 7 bases at V and 7 bases at J, with 20 bases between the two ends. CDR1 is LNHDA, CDR2 SQIVND, per germline (reference sequence). This CDR3 has 15 residues. CDR3 in amino acids: CASTIRPLSTQPQHF. The CDR3 nucleotides read TGTGCCAGTACCATCCGGCCACTTTCCACCCAGCCCCAGCATTTT.

The rearrangement uses TRBV7-2 and TRBJ2-7; D tentatively fits TRBD1 or TRBD2 (6 bases each). The germline gives CDR1 SGHTA, CDR2 FQGNSA. The CDR3 is 15 residues long. V was cut by 5 bases and J by 0 bases, with 14 bases left in between. CDR3 sequence (DNA): TGTGCCAGCAGCCTACGACAGGACTACTCCTACGAGCAGTACTTC. Its translation is CASSLRQDYSYEQYF.